The rows below give T cell receptor beta chains drawn from one sample of a study of early T cells in non-severe SARS-CoV-2 infection. TCRdb re-called the 5' RACE reads through MiXCR, storing one row per CDR3 protein. The table includes about 94,000 distinct CDR3 sequences, about 13% detected once. Sequencing input: whole blood. These receptors were obtained from an adult who was a healthcare worker with PCR-confirmed SARS-CoV-2 infection or an uninfected control (not recorded which). Both conserved end residues are part of each CDR3. The D gene is left open where the match is weak. For some rows the clone size is stated as once, few or many, or as a class when expanded; others skip it.

j_gene,len,abundance,v_gene,d_gene,CDR3nt,CDR3aa
TRBJ1-6,14,many,TRBV9,.,TGTGCCAGCAGCGTAGGGCAGACCAATTCACCCCTCCACTTT,CASSVGQTNSPLHF
TRBJ2-7,11,few,TRBV29-1,.,TGCAGCGTTCAGGGTTCCTACGAGCAGTACTTC,CSVQGSYEQYF
TRBJ2-3,15,many,TRBV7-9,TRBD1,TGTGCCAGCAGCTTCGACAGGGTATCCACAGATACGCAGTATTTT,CASSFDRVSTDTQYF
TRBJ1-5,14,many,TRBV18,TRBD1,TGTGCCAGCTCACCACGCGACAGGGATCAGCCCCAGCATTTT,CASSPRDRDQPQHF
TRBJ2-2,12,many,TRBV9,.,TGTGCCAGCAGCGTAGAGGCCGGGGAGCTGTTTTTT,CASSVEAGELFF
TRBJ2-3,12,few,TRBV29-1,TRBD2,TGCAGCGTTGAGCCTAGCGGGGCCTCGCAGTATTTT,CSVEPSGASQYF
TRBJ2-1,13,.,TRBV10-2,.,TGCGCCAGCAATGGGGTGTTAGGCAATGAGCAGTTCTTC,CASNGVLGNEQFF
TRBJ2-3,16,few,TRBV28,.,TGTGCCAGCAGTCCCCGGCAGGGGAAGGGCGCAGATACGCAGTATTTT,CASSPRQGKGADTQYF
TRBJ2-1,15,few,TRBV18,.,TGTGCCAGCTCACCCCTCTTACAGGGATACAATGAGCAGTTCTTC,CASSPLLQGYNEQFF
TRBJ1-5,12,many,TRBV20-1,.,TGCAGTGTTCAAGGGCAGAATCAGCCCCAGCATTTT,CSVQGQNQPQHF
TRBJ2-3,14,few,TRBV5-1,.,TGCGCCAGCAGCTTAGGGGGTTGGACAGATACGCAGTATTTT,CASSLGGWTDTQYF
TRBJ2-6,15,.,TRBV5-6,.,TGTGCCAGCAGACCCTGGACGGCTGGGGCCAACGTCCTGACTTTC,CASRPWTAGANVLTF
TRBJ1-5,13,.,TRBV29-1,.,TGCAGCGTTGCAGGGGAGAGCAATCAGCCCCAGCATTTT,CSVAGESNQPQHF
TRBJ2-7,14,.,TRBV10-3,.,TGTGCCATCAGTGAGTCACGGCTAGCCTACGAGCAGTACTTC,CAISESRLAYEQYF
TRBJ2-2,15,few,TRBV11-2,TRBD2,TGTGCCAGCAGCTGGAGCGGGGGGCCCACCGGGGAGCTGTTTTTT,CASSWSGGPTGELFF
TRBJ1-1,11,.,TRBV28,.,TGTGCCATCCAGGGAAACACTGAAGCTTTCTTT,CAIQGNTEAFF
TRBJ2-3,14,.,TRBV5-1,.,TGCGCCAGCAGGATGGGTCCGGCAGCAGATACGCAGTATTTT,CASRMGPAADTQYF
TRBJ2-2,18,many,TRBV28,.,TGTGCCAGCAGTATCAGAGGGAGGCGGACACTAACAACCGGGGAGCTGTTTTTT,CASSIRGRRTLTTGELFF
TRBJ1-1,11,few,TRBV11-2,.,TGTGCCAGCAGCTTAGTGAGAGAAGCTTTCTTT,CASSLVREAFF
TRBJ2-7,14,many,TRBV7-2,.,TGTGCCAGCAGCTACGCCGGAGTATCCTACGAGCAGTACTTC,CASSYAGVSYEQYF
TRBJ1-3,18,once,TRBV12-3/TRBV12-4,.,TGTGCCAGCATGGGGGGCCTCCTATTCCCTCTCTCTGGAAACACCATATATTTT,CASMGGLLFPLSGNTIYF
TRBJ2-7,14,many,TRBV29-1,TRBD1,TGCAGCGTTGAAGCCGGGACAGGGGGCAGCGAGCAGTACTTC,CSVEAGTGGSEQYF
TRBJ2-5,12,.,TRBV29-1,.,TGCAGCGTTGTTCGGAACCAAGAGACCCAGTACTTC,CSVVRNQETQYF
TRBJ2-1,11,.,TRBV9,.,TGTGCCAGCAGCGACGGGACTGAGCAGTTCTTC,CASSDGTEQFF
TRBJ2-7,17,few,TRBV21-1,.,TGTGCCAGCAGCAAACTGTTGACAGGGGGTGACTTGAACGAGCAGTACTTC,CASSKLLTGGDLNEQYF
TRBJ1-5,16,many,TRBV12-2,.,TGTGCAAGTCGCTTAGCGCGCGGGCAGAGCAATCAGCCCCAGCATTTT,CASRLARGQSNQPQHF
TRBJ1-1,13,.,TRBV10-2,.,TGCGCCAGTTTCCCGACGGCGAACACTGAAGCTTTCTTT,CASFPTANTEAFF
TRBJ2-7,12,many,TRBV7-9,.,TGTGCCAGCAGCTTAGCCCCCTACGAGCAGTACTTC,CASSLAPYEQYF
TRBJ2-7,15,few,TRBV4-3,.,TGCGCCAGCAGCCAAGACACAGTGAGCTCCTACGAGCAGTACTTC,CASSQDTVSSYEQYF
TRBJ2-1,15,few,TRBV29-1,TRBD2,TGCAGCGGGGGCCGTTGGAGCGGGGGTTACAATGAGCAGTTCTTC,CSGGRWSGGYNEQFF
TRBJ2-1,12,once,TRBV28,.,TGTGCCAGCAGCCCCTCGTATATCAAGAGGTTCTTC,CASSPSYIKRFF
TRBJ1-5,16,many,TRBV7-8,.,TGTGCCAGCAGCCCGTCCGCCCTTGGAGGGGATCAGCCCCAGCATTTT,CASSPSALGGDQPQHF
TRBJ2-7,14,.,TRBV10-3,TRBD1,TGTGCCACGTCGGTCGGGACAGGGATCGGGGAGCAGTACTTC,CATSVGTGIGEQYF
TRBJ2-1,15,few,TRBV29-1,TRBD2,TGCCGCGTTGAGGGGCTAGCGCGGGGGAGTTATGAGCAGTTCTTC,CRVEGLARGSYEQFF
TRBJ1-2,12,few,TRBV12-3/TRBV12-4,.,TGTGCCAGCAGTTTTACTCCAGATGGCTACACCTTC,CASSFTPDGYTF
TRBJ1-1,14,.,TRBV28,.,TGTGCCAGCAGTTTGTCTGGTCGAGGCGGTGGAGCTTTCTTT,CASSLSGRGGGAFF
TRBJ2-1,14,few,TRBV5-1,TRBD1,TGCGCCAGCAGCAAGGGACAGAACTACAATGAGCAGTTCTTC,CASSKGQNYNEQFF
TRBJ2-1,15,many,TRBV7-6,TRBD2,TGTGCCAGCAGCTTAGGCGGGGGGCGGGTGAATGAGCAGTTCTTC,CASSLGGGRVNEQFF
TRBJ1-1,12,few,TRBV7-8,.,TGTGCCAGCAGCTCCCCGAGCACTGAAGCTTTCTTT,CASSSPSTEAFF
TRBJ2-1,20,many,TRBV6-2/TRBV6-3,TRBD2,TGTGCCAGCAGTTACTCCCGCAGGTCTAGCGGGTTTAGCTCCTACAATGAGCAGTTCTTC,CASSYSRRSSGFSSYNEQFF
TRBJ1-1,15,.,TRBV6-5,.,TGTGCCAGCAGTTACACCGAACAGTATGCCACTGAAGCTTTCTTT,CASSYTEQYATEAFF
TRBJ2-2,12,few,TRBV6-2/TRBV6-3,.,TGTGCCAGCACCAGGAATGGAGGGGAGCTGTTTTTT,CASTRNGGELFF
TRBJ2-1,14,.,TRBV27,.,TGTGCCAGCAGGGCGCTGGGGGCTTACAATGAGCAGTTCTTC,CASRALGAYNEQFF
TRBJ2-7,14,many,TRBV6-2/TRBV6-3,TRBD2,TGTGCCAGCAGTTACCGAGCGGGGTCCTACGAGCAGTACTTC,CASSYRAGSYEQYF
TRBJ1-4,14,.,TRBV7-2,.,TGTGCCAGCAGCGCCCACATAGGGGGTGAAAAACTGTTTTTT,CASSAHIGGEKLFF
TRBJ1-2,16,many,TRBV6-5,TRBD1,TGTGCCAGCAGCCGAGGGGGCCAGGGGGCAATATATGGCTACACCTTC,CASSRGGQGAIYGYTF
TRBJ1-1,15,.,TRBV7-9,.,TGTGCCAGCAGCTTAGTTAAGGGGGTGAGGACTGAAGCTTTCTTT,CASSLVKGVRTEAFF
TRBJ1-6,15,many,TRBV7-9,.,TGTGCCAGCAGCCCCCCCGGTGGGCAGAATTCACCCCTCCACTTT,CASSPPGGQNSPLHF
TRBJ1-2,14,many,TRBV29-1,TRBD1,TGCAGCGTTCTACGACAGGGTACTAACTATGGCTACACCTTC,CSVLRQGTNYGYTF
TRBJ1-2,14,.,TRBV5-5,.,TGTGCCAGCAGCTTGGCGACAATGAACTATGGCTACACCTTC,CASSLATMNYGYTF
TRBJ2-1,16,.,TRBV9,TRBD2,TGTGCCAGCAGCGCCACTAGCGGGGGGGCGGACAATGAGCAGTTCTTC,CASSATSGGADNEQFF
TRBJ1-3,15,few,TRBV6-5,.,TGTGCCAGCAGCCCCGACAGATACTCTGGAAACACCATATATTTT,CASSPDRYSGNTIYF
TRBJ2-6,20,few,TRBV6-1,.,TGTGCCAGCAGTGAACTTAGTTTTGCGGGTTTGCTCTCTGGGGCCAACGTCCTGACTTTC,CASSELSFAGLLSGANVLTF
TRBJ2-1,15,.,TRBV3-1,TRBD1,TGTGCCAGCAGCCAACGTGGACAGGGAAACAATGAGCAGTTCTTC,CASSQRGQGNNEQFF
TRBJ1-1,16,many,TRBV20-1,.,TGCAGTGCTTTCAGGGGAAGGGAGTATCAGAACACTGAAGCTTTCTTT,CSAFRGREYQNTEAFF
TRBJ2-3,15,many,TRBV6-5,.,TGTGCCAGCAGTAGACACCGGGACAGCACAGATACGCAGTATTTT,CASSRHRDSTDTQYF
TRBJ2-3,14,many,TRBV11-2,.,TGTGCCAGCAGCTTAATCACAGGGTTAGATACGCAGTATTTT,CASSLITGLDTQYF
TRBJ1-1,12,.,TRBV29-1,.,TGCAGCTTAACGAGGGGGGAGGCTGAAGCTTTCTTT,CSLTRGEAEAFF
TRBJ1-2,16,many,TRBV9,.,TGTACCAGCAGCGGCGGACAACCAGGCGGTAACTATGGCTACACCTTC,CTSSGGQPGGNYGYTF
TRBJ2-7,15,many,TRBV4-2,TRBD2,TGTGCCAGCAGCCAAGGTCTTAGCGGGGGATACGAGCAGTACTTC,CASSQGLSGGYEQYF